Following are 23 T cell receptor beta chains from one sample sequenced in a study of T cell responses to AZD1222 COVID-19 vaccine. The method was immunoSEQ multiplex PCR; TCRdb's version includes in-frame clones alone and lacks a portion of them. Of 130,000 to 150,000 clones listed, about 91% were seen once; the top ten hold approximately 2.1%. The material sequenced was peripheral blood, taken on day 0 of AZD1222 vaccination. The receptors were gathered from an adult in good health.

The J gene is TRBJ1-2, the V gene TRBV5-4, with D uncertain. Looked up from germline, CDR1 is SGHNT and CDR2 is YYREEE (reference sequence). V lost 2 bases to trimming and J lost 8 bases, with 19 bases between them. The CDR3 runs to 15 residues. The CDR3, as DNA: TGTGCCAGCAGCTTAAGTAACGGACTGTCGCGGGGCTACACCTTC. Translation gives CASSLSNGLSRGYTF.

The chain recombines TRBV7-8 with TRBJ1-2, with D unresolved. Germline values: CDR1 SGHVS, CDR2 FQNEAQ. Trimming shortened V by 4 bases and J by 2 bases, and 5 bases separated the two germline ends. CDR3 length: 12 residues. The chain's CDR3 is CASSYGNYGYTF. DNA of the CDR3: TGTGCCAGCAGCTACGGGAACTATGGCTACACCTTC.

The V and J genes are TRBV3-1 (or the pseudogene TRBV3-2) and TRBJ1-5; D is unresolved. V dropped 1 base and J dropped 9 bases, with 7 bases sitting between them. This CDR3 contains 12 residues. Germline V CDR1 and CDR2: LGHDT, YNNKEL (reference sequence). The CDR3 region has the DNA TGTGCCAGCAGCCAAGGGGCCGGGCCCCAGCATTTT. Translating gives CASSQGAGPQHF.

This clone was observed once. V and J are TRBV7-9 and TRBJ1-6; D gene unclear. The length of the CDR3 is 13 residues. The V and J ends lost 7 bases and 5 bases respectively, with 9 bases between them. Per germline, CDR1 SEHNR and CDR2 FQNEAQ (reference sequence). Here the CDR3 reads CASTLNNNSPLHF. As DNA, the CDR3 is TGTGCCAGCACGCTAAATAATAATTCACCCCTCCACTTT. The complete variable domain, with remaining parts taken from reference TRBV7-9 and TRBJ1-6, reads DTGVSQNPRHKITKRGQNVTFRCDPISEHNRLYWYRQTLGQGPEFLTYFQNEAQLEKSRLLSDRFSAERPKGSFSTLEIQRTEQGDSAMYLCASTLNNNSPLHFGNGTRLTVT.

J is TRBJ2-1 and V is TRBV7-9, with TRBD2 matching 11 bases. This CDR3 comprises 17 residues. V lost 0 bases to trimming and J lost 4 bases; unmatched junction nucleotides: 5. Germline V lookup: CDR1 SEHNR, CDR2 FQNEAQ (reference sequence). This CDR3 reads CASSLALTSGGYNEQFF. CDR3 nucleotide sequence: TGTGCCAGCAGCTTAGCCCTTACTAGCGGGGGTTACAATGAGCAGTTCTTC.

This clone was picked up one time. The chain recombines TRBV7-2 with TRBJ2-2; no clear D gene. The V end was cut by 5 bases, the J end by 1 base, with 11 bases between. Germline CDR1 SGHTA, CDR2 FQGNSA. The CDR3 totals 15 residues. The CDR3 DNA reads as TGTGCCAGCAGCCACCGGACCGAGAACACCGGGGAGCTGTTTTTT. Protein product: CASSHRTENTGELFF.

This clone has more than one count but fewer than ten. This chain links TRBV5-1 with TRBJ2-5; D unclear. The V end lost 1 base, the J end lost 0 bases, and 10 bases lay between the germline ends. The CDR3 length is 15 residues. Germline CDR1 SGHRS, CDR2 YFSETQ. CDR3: CASSLTRRHQETQYF. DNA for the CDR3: TGCGCCAGCAGCTTGACACGGCGTCACCAAGAGACCCAGTACTTC.

The DNA for the CDR3 is TGTGCCAGCAGCTTAGCGGGGGTACGGACCTTAGCCAAAAACATTCAGTACTTC. Encoded protein: CASSLAGVRTLAKNIQYF. The genes are TRBV7-2 and TRBJ2-4; either TRBD1 or TRBD2 may supply D (5 bases each). Germline V gives CDR1 SGHTA, CDR2 FQGNSA. Trimming stripped 0 bases from V and 0 bases from J, with 15 bases between. The CDR3 has 18 amino acids.

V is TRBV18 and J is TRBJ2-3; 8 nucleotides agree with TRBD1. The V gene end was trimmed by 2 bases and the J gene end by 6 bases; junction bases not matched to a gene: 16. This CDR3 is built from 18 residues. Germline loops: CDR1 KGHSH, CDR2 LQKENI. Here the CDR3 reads CASSPIMSGGATLDTQYF. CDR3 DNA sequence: TGTGCCAGCTCACCAATAATGTCAGGGGGCGCAACTTTGGATACGCAGTATTTT.

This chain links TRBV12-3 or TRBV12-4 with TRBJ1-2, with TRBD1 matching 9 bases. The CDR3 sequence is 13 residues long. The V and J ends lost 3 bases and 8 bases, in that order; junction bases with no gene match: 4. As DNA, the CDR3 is TGTGCCAGCAGTTTTGACAGGGGGTACGGCTACACCTTC. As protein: CASSFDRGYGYTF.

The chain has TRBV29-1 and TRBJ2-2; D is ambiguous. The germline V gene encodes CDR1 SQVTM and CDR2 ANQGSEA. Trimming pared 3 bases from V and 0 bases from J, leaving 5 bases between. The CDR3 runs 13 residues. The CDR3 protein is CSVESANTGELFF. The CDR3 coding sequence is TGCAGCGTTGAGAGCGCGAACACCGGGGAGCTGTTTTTT.

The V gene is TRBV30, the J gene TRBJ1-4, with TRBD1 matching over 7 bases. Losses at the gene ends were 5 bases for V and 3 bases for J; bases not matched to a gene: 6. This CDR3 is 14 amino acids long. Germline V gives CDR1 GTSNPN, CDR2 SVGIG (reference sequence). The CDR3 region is CAWDTGDPNEKLFF. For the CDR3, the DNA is TGTGCCTGGGATACAGGGGATCCTAATGAAAAACTGTTTTTT.

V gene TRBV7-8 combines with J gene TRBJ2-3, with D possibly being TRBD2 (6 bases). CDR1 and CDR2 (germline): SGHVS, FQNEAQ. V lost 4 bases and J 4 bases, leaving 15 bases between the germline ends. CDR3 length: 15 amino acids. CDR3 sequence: CASSSPGVVSDTQYF. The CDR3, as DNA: TGTGCCAGCAGCTCCCCGGGGGTGGTTTCAGATACGCAGTATTTT.

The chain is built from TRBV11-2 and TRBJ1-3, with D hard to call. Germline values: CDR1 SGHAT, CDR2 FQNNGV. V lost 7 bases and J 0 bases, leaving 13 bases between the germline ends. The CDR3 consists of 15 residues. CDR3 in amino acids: CASKGLRSSGNTIYF. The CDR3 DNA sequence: TGTGCCAGCAAAGGCCTCCGGAGCTCTGGAAACACCATATATTTT. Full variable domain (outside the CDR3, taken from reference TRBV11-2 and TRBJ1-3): EAGVAQSPRYKIIEKRQSVAFWCNPISGHATLYWYQQILGQGPKLLIQFQNNGVVDDSQLPKDRFSAERLKGVDSTLKIQPAKLEDSAVYLCASKGLRSSGNTIYFGEGSWLTVV.

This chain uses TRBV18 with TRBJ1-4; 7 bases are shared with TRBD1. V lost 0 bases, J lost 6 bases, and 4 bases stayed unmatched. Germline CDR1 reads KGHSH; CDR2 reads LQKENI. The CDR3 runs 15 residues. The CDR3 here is CASSPPDRVHEKLFF. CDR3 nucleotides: TGTGCCAGCTCACCACCTGACAGGGTCCATGAAAAACTGTTTTTT.

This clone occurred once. The CDR3 nucleotides read TGTGCCATCAGGGGGACAGGGGCCACCCACAATGAGCAGTTCTTC. Its translation is CAIRGTGATHNEQFF. V gene TRBV10-3 combines with J gene TRBJ2-1, with TRBD1 identical over 10 bases. The CDR3 sequence is 15 residues long. Losses at the gene ends were 6 bases for V and 5 bases for J; bases not matched to a gene: 7. In germline, CDR1 is ENHRY, CDR2 SYGVKD.

The CDR3 DNA reads TGTGCCAGCAGCCATCCCGGGCTGGGGGGGGATTCACCCCTCCACTTT. This gives the protein CASSHPGLGGDSPLHF. The chain is built from TRBV13 and TRBJ1-6; D perhaps matches TRBD1 (5 bases). The CDR3 extends over 16 amino acids. CDR1 is PRHDT, CDR2 FYEKMQ, per germline (reference sequence). The V gene lost 5 bases and the J gene lost 8 bases, with 19 bases spanning the gap. The full variable domain, with the rest looked up from reference TRBV13 and TRBJ1-6, is AAGVIQSPRHLIKEKRETATLKCYPIPRHDTVYWYQQGPGQDPQFLISFYEKMQSDKGSIPDRFSAQQFSDYHSELNMSSLELGDSALYFCASSHPGLGGDSPLHFGNGTRLTVT.

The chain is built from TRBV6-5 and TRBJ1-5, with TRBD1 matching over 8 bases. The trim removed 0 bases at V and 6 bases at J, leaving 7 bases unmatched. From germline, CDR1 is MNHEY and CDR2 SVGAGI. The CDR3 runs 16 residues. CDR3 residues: CASSYSGSGGLQPQHF. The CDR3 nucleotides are TGTGCCAGCAGTTACTCGGGTTCAGGGGGCCTTCAGCCCCAGCATTTT.

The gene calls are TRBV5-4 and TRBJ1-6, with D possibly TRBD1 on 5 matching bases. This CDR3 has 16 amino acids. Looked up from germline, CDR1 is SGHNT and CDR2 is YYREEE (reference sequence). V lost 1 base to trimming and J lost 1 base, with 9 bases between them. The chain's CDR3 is CASSLPPGSYNSPLHF. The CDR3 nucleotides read TGTGCCAGCAGCTTGCCTCCAGGGTCCTATAATTCACCCCTCCACTTT.

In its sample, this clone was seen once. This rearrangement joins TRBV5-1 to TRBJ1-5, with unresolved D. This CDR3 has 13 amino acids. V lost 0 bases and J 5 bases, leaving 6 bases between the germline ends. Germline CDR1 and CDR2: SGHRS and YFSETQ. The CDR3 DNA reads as TGCGCCAGCAGCTTGGATAGGGATCAGCCCCAGCATTTT. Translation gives CASSLDRDQPQHF.

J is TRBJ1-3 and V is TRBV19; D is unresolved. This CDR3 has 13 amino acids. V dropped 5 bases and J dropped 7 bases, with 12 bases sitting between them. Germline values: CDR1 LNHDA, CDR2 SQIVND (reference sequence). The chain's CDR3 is CASSPRRWNTIYF. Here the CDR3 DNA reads TGTGCCAGTAGTCCCCGACGGTGGAACACCATATATTTT.

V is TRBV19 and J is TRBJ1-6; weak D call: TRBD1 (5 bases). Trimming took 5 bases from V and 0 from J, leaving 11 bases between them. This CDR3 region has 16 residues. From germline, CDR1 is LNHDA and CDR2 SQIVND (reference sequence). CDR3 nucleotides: TGTGCCAGTAGTCGTGGGGGAAGCTCCTATAATTCACCCCTCCACTTT. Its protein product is CASSRGGSSYNSPLHF. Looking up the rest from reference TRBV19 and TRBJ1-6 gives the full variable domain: DGGITQSPKYLFRKEGQNVTLSCEQNLNHDAMYWYRQDPGQGLRLIYYSQIVNDFQKGDIAEGYSVSREKKESFPLTVTSAQKNPTAFYLCASSRGGSSYNSPLHFGNGTRLTVT.

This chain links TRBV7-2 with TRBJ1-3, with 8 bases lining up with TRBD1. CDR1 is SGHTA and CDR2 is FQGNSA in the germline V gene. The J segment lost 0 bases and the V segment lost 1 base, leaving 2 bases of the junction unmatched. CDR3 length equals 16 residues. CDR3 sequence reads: CASSLDRGYSGNTIYF. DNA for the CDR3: TGTGCCAGCAGCTTAGACAGGGGGTACTCTGGAAACACCATATATTTT.